The 28 T cell receptor beta chains given below trace back to one sample, sequenced in a study of cytomegalovirus exposure and HLA in healthy donors. 13 Jbeta primers and 60 Vbeta primers were used for the PCR. Assay used: immunoSEQ multiplex PCR; TCRdb lists only in-frame clones, some missing. The repertoire consists of about 14,000 clones, with about 64% occurring once and the leading ten covering approximately 17%. Material: PBMCs. The receptors stem from a woman aged 45-59 years in good health and CMV-seropositive.

This chain links TRBV7-8 with TRBJ1-3; no reliable D call. The CDR3 runs 14 residues. From germline, CDR1 is SGHVS and CDR2 FQNEAQ. V was shortened by 5 bases and J by 6 bases, with 14 bases between the two germline ends. CDR3 protein: CASSRRQQSNTIYF. The CDR3 DNA is TGTGCCAGCAGCCGCCGACAACAGTCAAACACCATATATTTT.

This clone was found once. The chain has TRBV9 and TRBJ2-7; maybe TRBD2 (5 bases). CDR1 and CDR2 from the germline V gene are SGDLS and YYNGEE. This CDR3 contains 14 residues. V was cut by 3 bases and J by 5 bases, with 15 bases left in between. In nucleotides, the CDR3 is TGTGCCAGCAGCGCCCTAGCCTTTTCCCACGAGCAGTACTTC. Residues: CASSALAFSHEQYF.

The gene calls are TRBV29-1 and TRBJ1-2; 10 nucleotides match TRBD1. CDR3 size: 15 residues. With 5 bases clipped from V and 4 bases from J, the junction kept 10 bases outside the gene matches. CDR1 and CDR2 (germline): SQVTM, ANQGSEA. For the CDR3, the DNA is TGCAGCGTTTTCGAACCGGGACAGGGGTCCTATGGCTACACCTTC. This sequence encodes CSVFEPGQGSYGYTF.

The CDR3 nucleotides are TGTGCCAGCAGCGCGGAGGACAGCCTAGAGGGGCCCCAGCATTTT. It yields the protein CASSAEDSLEGPQHF. This chain joins TRBV9 and TRBJ1-5; D may be TRBD1 (6 bases). Germline V gene sequence: CDR1 SGDLS, CDR2 YYNGEE. The CDR3 is 15 residues long. Trimming stripped 3 bases from V and 9 bases from J, with 19 bases between.

J is TRBJ2-7 and V is TRBV20-1; D unclear. The CDR3 has 11 residues. Trimming pared 7 bases from V and 0 bases from J, leaving 7 bases between. The germline CDR1 and CDR2 sequences are DFQATT and SNEGSKA (reference sequence). Here the CDR3 reads CSVESSYEQYF. The CDR3 region has the DNA TGCAGTGTGGAGTCCTCCTACGAGCAGTACTTC.

V gene TRBV6-5 combines with J gene TRBJ1-1; D gene ambiguous. Germline values: CDR1 MNHEY, CDR2 SVGAGI. This CDR3 has 14 residues. Trimming pared 2 bases from V and 6 bases from J, leaving 13 bases between. As DNA, the CDR3 is TGTGCCAGCAGTTACGGTAGGCCAGAGGCTGAAGCTTTCTTT. As protein: CASSYGRPEAEAFF.

In its sample, this clone ranks as medium-sized (0.01 to 0.1%). This chain links TRBV6-6 with TRBJ1-2, with D tentatively TRBD1 (5 bases). Trimming stripped 5 bases from V and 0 bases from J, with 13 bases between. There are 15 residues in the CDR3. Germline CDR1 reads MNHNY; CDR2 reads SVGAGI (reference sequence). The CDR3: CASSKRGEANYGYTF. The CDR3 DNA reads TGTGCCAGCAGTAAGCGGGGCGAAGCTAACTATGGCTACACCTTC.

V is TRBV6-5 and J is TRBJ2-7; 8 positions agree with TRBD1. Germline lookup yields CDR1 MNHEY and CDR2 SVGAGI. CDR3 size: 13 residues. The V segment lost 8 bases and the J segment 3 bases; nucleotides outside the gene matches: 6. The CDR3 sequence is CASGRTGSYEQYF. The DNA of the CDR3 is TGTGCCAGCGGGAGGACAGGGAGCTACGAGCAGTACTTC.

The rearrangement joins TRBV29-1 to TRBJ2-4; no definite D call. Germline V gives CDR1 SQVTM, CDR2 ANQGSEA. V shed 6 bases and J shed 0 bases, with 12 bases lying between them. There are 14 residues in the CDR3. CDR3 sequence: CSVLTTRAKNIQYF. The CDR3 nucleotides read TGCAGCGTCCTCACGACTCGAGCCAAAAACATTCAGTACTTC.

In its sample, this clone was seen a few times. No conserved phenylalanine or tryptophan ends this CDR3, so it is likely a read error. The V call is TRBV6-4, the J call TRBJ1-5; 7 nucleotides match TRBD1. The CDR3 has 15 amino acids. The V gene's germline CDR1 is MRHNA and CDR2 SNTAGT. V was pared by 5 bases and J by 3 bases, with 7 bases of the junction left unmatched. CDR3 coding DNA: TGTGCCAGCAGTCCCCGACAGGGAGACAATCAGCCCCAGCATGTT. Protein sequence: CASSPRQGDNQPQHV.

The J gene is TRBJ2-3, the V gene TRBV7-2, with 11 bases matching TRBD2. Per the germline V gene, CDR1 is SGHTA and CDR2 is FQGNSA. The ends lost 3 bases at V and 3 bases at J; junction bases unmatched: 5. This CDR3 has 16 residues. The CDR3 coding sequence is TGTGCCAGCAGCTTCTACACTAGCGGGAGAACAGATACGCAGTATTTT. Translating it yields CASSFYTSGRTDTQYF.

The chain recombines TRBV29-1 with TRBJ1-2, with TRBD1 identical over 7 bases. This CDR3 region has 17 residues. Trimming cost V 1 base and J 8 bases; bases outside gene matches: 19. Germline CDR1 SQVTM, CDR2 ANQGSEA. This CDR3 is CSVEGGRGSSDEGGYTF. The CDR3 DNA reads as TGCAGCGTTGAAGGGGGCAGGGGGTCCTCCGATGAGGGAGGCTACACCTTC.

The V gene is TRBV29-1, the J gene TRBJ2-3; D may be TRBD2 (6 bases). Between the trimmed V and J ends, which lost 7 bases and 2 bases, there was a span of 10 bases. Germline loops: CDR1 SQVTM, CDR2 ANQGSEA. The CDR3 contains 12 residues. This CDR3 is CSARGITDTQYF. As DNA, the CDR3 is TGCAGCGCCCGGGGGATCACAGATACGCAGTATTTT.

This clone was seen more than once but under ten times. V usage is TRBV6-5 and J usage is TRBJ2-1, with 14 bases fitting TRBD2. CDR1 MNHEY and CDR2 SVGAGI come from the germline V gene. The V segment lost 8 bases and the J segment 9 bases; nucleotides outside the gene matches: 6. CDR3 length: 14 residues. The CDR3 nucleotides read TGTGCCAGCTTGACTAGCGGGAGGGGGGGTGAGCAGTTCTTC. Residues: CASLTSGRGGEQFF.

The DNA for the CDR3 is TGCGCCAGCAATCCGGGAGGCCCTGGAAACACCATATATTTT. It is translated as CASNPGGPGNTIYF. This chain connects TRBV10-2 to TRBJ1-3; D remains ambiguous. CDR1 and CDR2 from the germline V gene are WSHSY and SAAADI. V shed 7 bases and J shed 2 bases, with 12 bases lying between them. This CDR3 has 14 residues.

The CDR3 loop is CAWTPSGDIKPQHF. In DNA form, the CDR3 reads TGTGCCTGGACCCCGTCAGGGGACATCAAGCCCCAGCATTTT. The gene calls are TRBV30 and TRBJ1-5, with D perhaps matching TRBD1 (6 bases). This CDR3 comprises 14 residues. The V end lost 4 bases, the J end lost 8 bases, and 18 bases lay between the germline ends. From germline, CDR1 is GTSNPN and CDR2 SVGIG (reference sequence).

This clone came up a few times. Relative to the germline gene, one junction end is altered; a read error may explain this. This chain joins TRBV7-2 and TRBJ2-7; 12 nucleotides match TRBD2. The CDR3 has 13 amino acids. The germline V gene has CDR1 SGHTA and CDR2 FQGNSA. CDR3 amino acids: CASSPRTSGNANF. The DNA of the CDR3 is TGTGCCAGCAGCCCACGGACTAGCGGGAACGCCAACTTC.

This clone was observed a handful of times. The CDR3 region has the DNA TGTGCCAGCAGTTTATACAGCCGTAATGAAAAACTGTTTTTT. Protein: CASSLYSRNEKLFF. The chain employs TRBV28 and TRBJ1-4, with D hard to call. This CDR3 has 14 residues. V lost 1 base and J lost 4, with 7 bases in between. Looked up from germline, CDR1 is MDHEN and CDR2 is SYDVKM.

The V and J genes are TRBV6-1 and TRBJ2-1; TRBD2 matches 10 bases. The CDR3 length is 15 residues. Germline-derived CDR1 and CDR2 are MNHNS and SASEGT. After removal of 8 bases from V and 6 bases from J, the junction contained 10 bases not matched to a gene. CDR3 loop: CASSATSGYSNEQFF. The DNA of the CDR3 is TGTGCCAGCTCCGCGACTAGCGGGTACTCCAATGAGCAGTTCTTC.

J is TRBJ2-3 and V is TRBV7-6; D is uncertain. The CDR3 sequence is 12 residues long. The V and J ends lost 2 bases and 4 bases respectively, with 4 bases between them. Per the germline V gene, CDR1 is SGHVS and CDR2 is FNYEAQ. The CDR3 DNA reads as TGTGCCAGCAGCTTACGTCCAGATACGCAGTATTTT. This encodes CASSLRPDTQYF.

The chain carries TRBV6-5 and TRBJ1-1; the match to TRBD1 covers 9 bases. The CDR3 extends over 15 amino acids. Germline lookup yields CDR1 MNHEY and CDR2 SVGAGI. V trimming: 4 bases; J trimming: 0 bases; junction bases outside the gene matches: 3. This chain's CDR3 is CASSSGQGMNTEAFF. CDR3 bases: TGTGCCAGCAGTTCGGGACAGGGTATGAACACTGAAGCTTTCTTT.

This chain uses TRBV11-2 with TRBJ2-3; TRBD1 matches at 7 bases. Unmatched junction bases numbered 8, after V lost 4 bases and J lost 1 base. Germline V CDR1 and CDR2: SGHAT, FQNNGV. This CDR3 is built from 16 residues. CDR3 sequence: CASSSYRGPGTDTQYF. The CDR3 region has the DNA TGTGCCAGCAGCTCATACAGGGGACCGGGCACAGATACGCAGTATTTT.

This clone was recorded a few times. J is TRBJ1-5 and V is TRBV28; possible D gene TRBD1, 5 bases. CDR1 and CDR2 (germline): MDHEN, SYDVKM. The CDR3 extends over 14 amino acids. The V end lost 1 base, the J end lost 6 bases, and 10 bases lay between the germline ends. The CDR3 reads CASSLSGRFQPQHF. CDR3 bases: TGTGCCAGCAGTTTATCAGGGAGGTTTCAGCCCCAGCATTTT.

The rearrangement uses TRBV11-1 and TRBJ2-7; 7 positions match TRBD2. Germline V gene lookup returns CDR1 SGHAT and CDR2 FQDESV (reference sequence). The CDR3 has 14 amino acids. With V trimmed by 3 bases and J by 2 bases, 4 bases remained unmatched. CDR3 sequence reads: CASSLGGPTYEQYF. The DNA for the CDR3 is TGTGCCAGCAGCTTGGGAGGGCCAACCTACGAGCAGTACTTC.

The gene calls are TRBV29-1 and TRBJ1-4; D remains ambiguous. Germline V CDR1 and CDR2: SQVTM, ANQGSEA. V dropped 6 bases and J dropped 5 bases, with 4 bases sitting between them. This CDR3 spans 10 amino acids. CDR3 nucleotides: TGCAGCGTGGGCAATGAAAAACTGTTTTTT. This gives the protein CSVGNEKLFF. Looking up the rest from reference TRBV29-1 and TRBJ1-4 gives the full variable domain: SAVISQKPSRDICQRGTSLTIQCQVDSQVTMMFWYRQQPGQSLTLIATANQGSEATYESGFVIDKFPISRPNLTFSTLTVSNMSPEDSSIYLCSVGNEKLFFGSGTQLSVL.

The rearrangement uses TRBV9 and TRBJ1-1; 9 bases fit TRBD1. After removal of 9 bases from V and 2 bases from J, the junction contained 5 bases not matched to a gene. CDR1 and CDR2 (germline): SGDLS, YYNGEE. The CDR3 contains 13 residues. CDR3 DNA: TGTGCCACCCCGACAGGGGGAAACACTGAAGCTTTCTTT. It encodes CATPTGGNTEAFF.

The chain carries TRBV4-2 and TRBJ1-3; D is perhaps TRBD1 (6 bases). V shed 4 bases and J shed 0 bases, with 19 bases lying between them. The germline V gene has CDR1 LGHNA and CDR2 YNFKEQ. The CDR3 has 18 residues. DNA for the CDR3: TGTGCCAGCAGCCTAGATAGCGGGGGGGCATCCTCTGGAAACACCATATATTTT. Protein: CASSLDSGGASSGNTIYF.

This chain connects TRBV4-1 to TRBJ1-2; possible D gene TRBD1, 6 bases. CDR1 is MGHRA, CDR2 YSYEKL, per germline. This CDR3 is built from 15 residues. The V gene lost 4 bases and the J gene lost 4 bases, with 16 bases spanning the gap. CDR3 bases: TGCGCCAGCAGCCTGGGAAAGACAGGCTTCTATGGCTACACCTTC. It codes for CASSLGKTGFYGYTF.